A single sample gave rise to the 16 T cell receptor beta chains below, sequenced in a study of CD4 and CD8 cells across lung adenocarcinoma regions (dated by TCRdb to 2016 to 2019). The library was obtained by PCR. TCRdb records HiSeq X Ten as the sequencer. The public reads were reanalyzed by TCRdb: fastp trimming at Q25, MiXCR alignment, in-frame beta chains only. Every distinct CDR3 protein forms one entry, paired with its most common genes and DNA. In all, the sample holds around 25,000 distinct CDR3 sequences, and 52% of those were seen once. The top ten hold over 20% of the sample. Sample: CD4+ T cells from the center of a lung tumor. In the paper's terms, the cell subset or site label means: tumor center region. The receptors stem from a male donor with lung adenocarcinoma. The CD4 and CD8 labels of this study may be unreliable.

This clonotype was detected only a few times. The genes are TRBV27 and TRBJ2-3, with D possibly called TRBD1 or TRBD2 (5 bases each). V lost 5 bases, J lost 3 bases, and 21 bases lay in between. Per the germline V gene, CDR1 is MNHEY and CDR2 is SMNVEV (reference sequence). The CDR3 is 17 residues long. The CDR3 loop reads CASSAGRGASGTDTQYF. The CDR3 DNA is TGTGCCAGCAGTGCGGGCCGAGGGGCTTCTGGGACAGATACGCAGTATTTT.

This clonotype was observed many times. The chain recombines TRBV4-1 with TRBJ1-2; no clear D. Germline CDR1 and CDR2: MGHRA and YSYEKL. This CDR3 region has 15 residues. V lost 1 base to trimming and J lost 4 bases, with 13 bases between them. CDR3 loop: CASSQGGGVGYGYTF. For the CDR3, the DNA is TGCGCCAGCAGCCAAGGCGGCGGGGTCGGCTATGGCTACACCTTC.

Concerning this clonotype: One junction end disagrees with the germline gene, perhaps due to a read error. This sequence joins TRBV27 and TRBJ2-1; D remains ambiguous. Germline-derived CDR1 and CDR2 are MNHEY and SMNVEV (reference sequence). The CDR3 spans 12 residues. The CDR3 loop is CASSLTPGTQFF. The DNA for the CDR3 is TGTGCCAGCAGTTTAACCCCAGGAACGCAGTTTTTC.

This clonotype was seen many times. The V and J genes are TRBV7-2 and TRBJ1-1; 11 bases are shared with TRBD1. The CDR3 covers 15 residues. Trimming took 3 bases from V and 5 from J; bases not matched to a gene: 5. Germline V gene lookup returns CDR1 SGHTA and CDR2 FQGNSA. CDR3 nucleotide sequence: TGTGCCAGCAGCTTCGCCGGGACAGGGGGAACTGAAGCTTTCTTT. Translating it yields CASSFAGTGGTEAFF.

The rearrangement uses TRBV14 and TRBJ2-4; 8 nucleotides line up with TRBD1. Germline values: CDR1 SGHDN, CDR2 FVKESK. Trimming removed 1 base from V and 6 bases from J; junction bases left unmatched: 5. The CDR3 contains 15 residues. The CDR3 DNA reads TGTGCCAGCAGCCAAGGCAGGGGGCTAGGAAACATTCAGTACTTC. Amino acid sequence: CASSQGRGLGNIQYF.

This clonotype was counted at least ten times. The rearrangement joins TRBV7-6 to TRBJ2-5; TRBD1 agrees at 9 bases. V trimming: 1 base; J trimming: 4 bases; junction bases outside the gene matches: 7. CDR1 is SGHVS and CDR2 is FNYEAQ in the germline V gene. The CDR3 loop spans 16 amino acids. CDR3 protein: CASSLGGGGQGETQYF. The CDR3 DNA is TGTGCCAGCAGCTTAGGAGGAGGGGGACAGGGAGAGACCCAGTACTTC.

This clonotype came up once. One end of the junction does not line up with germline, which may come from a read error. This CDR3 is CASIAGGPGTDELYF. For the CDR3, the DNA is TGTGCCAGCATAGCGGGAGGGCCTGGCACCGATGAGCTGTATTTT. The genes are TRBV27 and TRBJ2-2, with 11 bases lining up with TRBD2. Germline CDR1 MNHEY, CDR2 SMNVEV (reference sequence). The CDR3 totals 15 residues.

The rearrangement uses TRBV11-3 and TRBJ1-1, with D possibly TRBD1 on 5 matching bases. With 2 bases removed from V and 6 bases from J, the gap between germline ends came to 16 bases. Per germline, CDR1 SGHNT and CDR2 YENEEA. The CDR3 runs to 15 residues. This chain's CDR3 is CASSLKGVNPAEAFF. CDR3 coding DNA: TGTGCCAGCAGCTTAAAAGGGGTAAACCCAGCTGAAGCTTTCTTT.

As for this clonotype: One end of the junction does not line up with germline, which may come from a read error. The chain uses TRBV6-1 and TRBJ2-3; D might be TRBD1 (7 bases). This CDR3 contains 15 residues. Germline-derived CDR1 and CDR2 are MNHNS and SASEGT. The CDR3 DNA reads TGTGCCAGCGGGAAAGGGGGGAGAGGGACAGATACGCAGTATTTC. Translated, it gives CASGKGGRGTDTQYF.

The chain has TRBV7-2 and TRBJ2-1; unclear D gene. Germline V lookup: CDR1 SGHTA, CDR2 FQGNSA. CDR3 length: 14 residues. With 2 bases removed from V and 5 bases from J, the gap between germline ends came to 10 bases. In DNA, the CDR3 is TGTGCCAGCAGCTTATATGGTACGGACAATGAGCAGTTCTTC. It translates to CASSLYGTDNEQFF.

This clonotype was picked up many times. The V and J genes are TRBV10-3 and TRBJ2-1; D is possibly TRBD2 (6 bases). The CDR3 runs to 12 residues. V was clipped by 8 bases and J by 4 bases, with 9 bases between them. Germline V gene lookup returns CDR1 ENHRY and CDR2 SYGVKD. CDR3 loop: CAIRDWYNEQFF. DNA for the CDR3: TGTGCCATCCGGGACTGGTACAATGAGCAGTTCTTC.

In this sample, this clonotype turned up a few times. V gene TRBV12-3 or TRBV12-4 combines with J gene TRBJ2-6; D uncertain. Trimming stripped 6 bases from V and 0 bases from J, with 15 bases between. The CDR3 has 17 residues. The CDR3 loop is CASRPGSGNSGANVLTF. CDR3 nucleotides: TGTGCCAGCAGACCCGGATCAGGCAACTCTGGGGCCAACGTCCTGACTTTC.

The V gene is TRBV6-1, the J gene TRBJ2-3, with D possibly being TRBD2 (5 bases). Deletions cut 11 bases from V and 14 bases from J, with 32 bases between. The germline V gene encodes CDR1 MNHNS and CDR2 SASEGT. CDR3 length: 15 amino acids. The CDR3 loop is CALSLQAGSPDALYF. The CDR3 DNA sequence: TGTGCCCTGAGCCTCCAGGCTGGGAGCCCAGATGCGCTGTATTTT.

About this clonotype itself: One end of the junction fails to match germline, which may point to a read error. The chain carries TRBV6-1 and TRBJ2-5; the match to TRBD1 covers 7 bases. CDR3 length equals 13 residues. From germline, CDR1 is MNHNS and CDR2 SASEGT. The CDR3 bases are TGTGCCAGCAGCGGGACAGAGCAAGCGACCCAGTACTTC. This sequence encodes CASSGTEQATQYF.

Many counts were recorded for this clonotype. This chain connects TRBV5-1 to TRBJ2-7; a possible D gene is TRBD1 (6 bases). The CDR3 runs 14 residues. Germline CDR1 reads SGHRS; CDR2 reads YFSETQ. Trimming pared 1 base from V and 0 bases from J, leaving 8 bases between. The CDR3 DNA is TGCGCCAGCAGCTTGAGACAGGCCTCCTACGAGCAGTACTTC. This sequence encodes CASSLRQASYEQYF.

CDR3 nucleotides: TGCGCCAGCAGCCGTGACACTGACCAAGAGACCCAGTACTTC. Its protein is CASSRDTDQETQYF. This chain links TRBV4-1 with TRBJ2-1; D not resolved. The DNA end is a closer match to TRBJ2-5, so the J assignment may be wrong. The CDR3 is 14 residues long. Germline assignment: CDR1 MGHRA and CDR2 YSYEKL.